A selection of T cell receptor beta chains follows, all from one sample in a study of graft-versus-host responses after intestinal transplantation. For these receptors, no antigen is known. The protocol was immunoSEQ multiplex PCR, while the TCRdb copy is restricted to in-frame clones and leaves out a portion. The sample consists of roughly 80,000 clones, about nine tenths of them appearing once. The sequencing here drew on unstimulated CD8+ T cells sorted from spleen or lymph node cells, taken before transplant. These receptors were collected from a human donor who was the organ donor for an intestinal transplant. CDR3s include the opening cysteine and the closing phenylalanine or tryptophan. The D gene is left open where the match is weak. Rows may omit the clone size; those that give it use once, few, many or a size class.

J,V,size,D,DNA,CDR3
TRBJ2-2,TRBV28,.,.,TGTGCCAGCACCCTAGTACAGGGAGGAACCGGGGAGCTGTTTTTT,CASTLVQGGTGELFF
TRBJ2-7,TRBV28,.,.,TGTGCCAGCAGCAACGGATTGTCCGAGCAGTACTTC,CASSNGLSEQYF
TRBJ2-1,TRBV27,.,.,TGTGCCAGCCGACCGCTAAGCCTCTACAATGAGCAGTTCTTC,CASRPLSLYNEQFF
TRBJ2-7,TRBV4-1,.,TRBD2,TGCGCCAGCAGCCAAGTTGCGGGGGAGTCCTACGAGCAGTACTTC,CASSQVAGESYEQYF
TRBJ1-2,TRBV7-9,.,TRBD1,TGTGCCAGCAGCCCAGGACAGGGCAGAGATGGCTACACCTTC,CASSPGQGRDGYTF
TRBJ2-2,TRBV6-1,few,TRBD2,TGTGCCAGCAGTGAACTAGCGGGGGGGAACACCGGGGAGCTGTTTTTT,CASSELAGGNTGELFF
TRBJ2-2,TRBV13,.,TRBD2,TGTGCCAGCAGCGGGCGTAGCGGGGGGCCGTCCACCGGGGAGCTGTTTTTT,CASSGRSGGPSTGELFF
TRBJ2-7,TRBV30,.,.,TGTGCCTGGAGTCAACCCTACGAGCAGTACTTC,CAWSQPYEQYF
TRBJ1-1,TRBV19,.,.,TGTGCCAGTAGTAATAACGTAGGGTACCTGAACACTGAAGCTTTCTTT,CASSNNVGYLNTEAFF
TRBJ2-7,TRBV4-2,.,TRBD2,TGTGCCAGCAGCCAACTAGCCAGACTAGCGGGGGGACCCTACGAGCAGTACTTC,CASSQLARLAGGPYEQYF
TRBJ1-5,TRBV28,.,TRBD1,TGTGCCAGCAGTTTAGGGACAGGGTACGTCGGTGATCAGCCCCAGCATTTT,CASSLGTGYVGDQPQHF
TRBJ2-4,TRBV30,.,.,TGTGCCGGGAAACTGGCAGGGGCAGCCAAAAACATTCAGTACTTC,CAGKLAGAAKNIQYF
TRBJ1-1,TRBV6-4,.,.,TGTGCCAGCAGCGTGTCCAGGGCCACTGAAGCTTTCTTT,CASSVSRATEAFF
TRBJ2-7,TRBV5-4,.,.,TGTGCCAGCAGTTTAGGCAGCCCCTACGAGCAGTACTTC,CASSLGSPYEQYF
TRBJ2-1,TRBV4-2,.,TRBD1,TGTGCCAGCAGCCAGCTCGCATCGGGGACAGGGAGGTACAATGAGCAGTTCTTC,CASSQLASGTGRYNEQFF
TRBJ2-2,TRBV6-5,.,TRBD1,TGTGCCAGCAGATCGGGACAGGGGGAATCCGGGGAGCTGTTTTTT,CASRSGQGESGELFF
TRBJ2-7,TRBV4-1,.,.,TGCGCCAGCAGCCAAGTCCAAGGCCACGAGCAGTACTTC,CASSQVQGHEQYF
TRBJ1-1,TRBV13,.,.,TGTGCCAGCAGCTTAGAGGCAGGGATTGAGGACACTGAAGCTTTCTTT,CASSLEAGIEDTEAFF
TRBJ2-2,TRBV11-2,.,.,TGTGCCAGCAGGCTGGTTCCCGGGGAGCTGTTTTTT,CASRLVPGELFF
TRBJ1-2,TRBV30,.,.,TGTGCCTGGAGCGAAGGGCCCGGGGGGCCTAACTATGGCTACACCTTC,CAWSEGPGGPNYGYTF
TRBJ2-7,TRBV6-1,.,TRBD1,TGTGCCACCACGGGGACAGTAGAATACGAGCAGTACTTC,CATTGTVEYEQYF
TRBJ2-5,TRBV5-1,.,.,TGCGCCAGCAGTCGATCCGGGGCCCTTCGGGGGACCCAGTACTTC,CASSRSGALRGTQYF
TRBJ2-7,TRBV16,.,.,TGTGCCAGCAGCCAATCGGGTGACAGACTCCACTCCTACGAGCAGTACTTC,CASSQSGDRLHSYEQYF
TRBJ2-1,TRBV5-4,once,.,TGTGCCAGCAGGTTTCAACCGGGATCAGGGGGAGGGAATGAGCAGTTCTTC,CASRFQPGSGGGNEQFF
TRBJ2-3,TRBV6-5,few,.,TGTGCCAGCAGCCCTCTGGGAACTAGCACAGATACGCAGTATTTT,CASSPLGTSTDTQYF